Listed here are 28 T cell receptor beta chains from one sample, sequenced in a study of blood T cell repertoires in COVID-19. The assay was immunoSEQ multiplex PCR, and TCRdb's table has in-frame clones only and misses some. This sample has 55,000 or so clones, with approximately 79% found just once. The specimen was peripheral blood. The receptor source for this set is a man between 60 and 70 years old with acute or convalescent COVID-19.

The chain links TRBV2 to TRBJ1-4, with D uncertain. With 8 bases removed from V and 7 bases from J, the gap between germline ends came to 17 bases. Germline loops: CDR1 SNHLY, CDR2 FYNNEI. CDR3 length: 14 amino acids. The CDR3 is CASRGLREVEKLFF. Written as DNA, the CDR3 is TGTGCCAGCCGAGGACTGAGGGAGGTTGAAAAACTGTTTTTT.

V is TRBV30 and J is TRBJ1-2, with a tentative D call TRBD1 (5 bases). Trimming pared 4 bases from V and 4 bases from J, leaving 19 bases between. This CDR3 spans 15 amino acids. Germline CDR1 is GTSNPN and CDR2 is SVGIG (reference sequence). The CDR3 loop is CAWTPSPGNPYGYTF. Here the CDR3 DNA reads TGTGCCTGGACCCCCAGCCCAGGGAATCCCTATGGCTACACCTTC.

To note about this clone: The DNA is omitted, as the CDR3 cannot be located on it reliably, and the CDR3 follows TCRdb's listing. The chain is built from TRBV2 and TRBJ1-4; TRBD1, the table's D call, lacks a check against the DNA. Germline CDR1 is SNHLY and CDR2 is FYNNEI. The CDR3 sequence runs 19 residues, both termini included. The CDR3 spells CASSRSVLGGQGPNEKLFF.

The chain uses TRBV7-2 and TRBJ1-4; 10 bases are shared with TRBD1. This CDR3 is built from 14 residues. Germline V gene sequence: CDR1 SGHTA, CDR2 FQGNSA. The V gene end was trimmed by 5 bases and the J gene end by 8 bases; junction bases not matched to a gene: 5. This CDR3 is CASSRDRGFEKLFF. CDR3 DNA: TGTGCCAGCAGCCGGGACAGGGGATTCGAAAAACTGTTTTTT.

V is TRBV5-1 and J is TRBJ1-2; D remains ambiguous. CDR1 SGHRS and CDR2 YFSETQ come from the germline V gene. CDR3 size: 15 residues. V was trimmed by 1 base and J by 4 bases, leaving 14 bases between them. The DNA for the CDR3 is TGCGCCAGCAGCTTGAACGAGAGGGAGGTCTATGGCTACACCTTC. This gives the protein CASSLNEREVYGYTF.

The V gene is TRBV19, the J gene TRBJ1-2; 7 bases map to TRBD1. Germline loops: CDR1 LNHDA, CDR2 SQIVND (reference sequence). The CDR3 spans 14 residues. The trim removed 9 bases at V and 4 bases at J, leaving 11 bases unmatched. The CDR3 region is CASGQPGQRYGYTF. The CDR3 DNA reads as TGTGCCAGCGGTCAACCGGGACAGCGCTATGGCTACACCTTC.

This clone was detected once. The genes are TRBV30 and TRBJ1-6, with TRBD1 as a possible D gene (5 bases). Germline V lookup: CDR1 GTSNPN, CDR2 SVGIG (reference sequence). V lost 3 bases to trimming and J lost 0 bases, with 12 bases between them. The CDR3 consists of 16 residues. The chain's CDR3 is CAWRVQARSYNSPLHF. For the CDR3, the DNA is TGTGCCTGGAGGGTACAGGCCCGCTCCTATAATTCACCCCTCCACTTT.

The genes are TRBV27 and TRBJ1-5, with 7 bases matching TRBD1. The V and J ends lost 6 bases and 6 bases, in that order; junction bases with no gene match: 5. Per the germline V gene, CDR1 is MNHEY and CDR2 is SMNVEV (reference sequence). This CDR3 contains 13 residues. DNA for the CDR3: TGTGCCAGCAGCGACAGGGAGACTCAGCCCCAGCATTTT. Protein sequence: CASSDRETQPQHF.

The gene calls are TRBV7-2 and TRBJ1-6, with 8 bases aligning to TRBD1. The J segment lost 10 bases and the V segment lost 3 bases, leaving 8 bases of the junction unmatched. CDR1 is SGHTA, CDR2 FQGNSA, per germline. CDR3 length: 15 amino acids. The CDR3 reads CASSFSTGEGSPLHF. As DNA, the CDR3 is TGTGCCAGCAGCTTTTCGACAGGGGAGGGATCACCCCTCCACTTT.

CDR3 nucleotides: TGTGCCAGCAGCTTGGGTATCACGGGAACCTACGAGCAGTACTTC. Its protein product is CASSLGITGTYEQYF. The chain carries TRBV5-6 and TRBJ2-7; possibly TRBD2 for D (5 bases). CDR1 is SGHDT and CDR2 is YYEEEE in the germline V gene. This CDR3 is built from 15 residues. V was pared by 0 bases and J by 2 bases, with 12 bases between.

The CDR3 protein is CASSLRTSAWIYNEQFF. The CDR3, as DNA: TGTGCCAGCAGCCTTAGGACTAGCGCATGGATCTACAATGAGCAGTTCTTC. The genes are TRBV5-4 and TRBJ2-1; 9 bases are shared with TRBD2. The CDR3 is made up of 17 amino acids. The germline CDR1 and CDR2 sequences are SGHNT and YYREEE (reference sequence). Trimming at V came to 4 bases and at J to 3 bases, leaving 11 bases not matched to a gene.

The chain uses TRBV19 and TRBJ2-5; D remains unclear. Between the trimmed V and J ends, which lost 8 bases and 0 bases, there was a span of 10 bases. This CDR3 contains 13 residues. The germline CDR1 and CDR2 sequences are LNHDA and SQIVND (reference sequence). The CDR3 sequence is CASSPRYQETQYF. The CDR3 DNA reads TGTGCCAGTTCCCCTCGGTACCAAGAGACCCAGTACTTC.

In its sample, this clone was seen a few times. The chain has TRBV6-5 and TRBJ1-1, with a possible D match to TRBD1 (6 bases). V was pared by 8 bases and J by 0 bases, with 13 bases between. CDR1 and CDR2 from the germline V gene are MNHEY and SVGAGI. The CDR3 runs to 14 residues. The CDR3 region is CASRPRDMNTEAFF. The CDR3 nucleotides read TGTGCCAGCCGTCCGAGGGACATGAACACTGAAGCTTTCTTT.

The chain is built from TRBV27 and TRBJ1-6; 7 bases agree with TRBD1. Germline values: CDR1 MNHEY, CDR2 SMNVEV (reference sequence). This CDR3 has 16 amino acids. V trimming: 3 bases; J trimming: 11 bases; junction bases outside the gene matches: 13. The CDR3 DNA follows: TGTGCCAGCAGTTTCTCAGGGGGGACTCTCCCACCACCCCTCCACTTT. It yields the protein CASSFSGGTLPPPLHF.

The rearrangement links TRBV15 to TRBJ2-2; possible D gene TRBD1, 6 bases. V dropped 11 bases and J dropped 11 bases, with 42 bases sitting between them. CDR3 size: 20 residues. Germline V gives CDR1 LNHNV, CDR2 YYDKDF (reference sequence). The CDR3 reads CALQKGGERLENSPGKELFF. The CDR3 region has the DNA TGTGCCCTACAGAAAGGGGGAGAGCGCCTGGAGAATTCACCGGGGAAAGAGCTGTTTTTT.

The V gene is TRBV6-1, the J gene TRBJ1-6; D is perhaps TRBD1 (6 bases). This CDR3 is built from 18 residues. Per germline, CDR1 MNHNS and CDR2 SASEGT. Trimming removed 0 bases from V and 0 bases from J, with 12 bases in between. The CDR3 sequence: CASSEADSPSSYNSPLHF. DNA of the CDR3: TGTGCCAGCAGTGAAGCGGACAGCCCAAGCTCCTATAATTCACCCCTCCACTTT.

This clone has a single count. The chain combines TRBV19 with TRBJ2-1; 9 bases match TRBD1. Looked up from germline, CDR1 is LNHDA and CDR2 is SQIVND (reference sequence). Germline trimming cut 4 bases from V and 6 bases from J; bases unmatched to any gene: 7. The CDR3 length is 15 residues. The CDR3 bases are TGTGCCAGTAGTACCCGGGACAGGGATCTCAATGAGCAGTTCTTC. It translates to CASSTRDRDLNEQFF.

This sequence joins TRBV5-1 and TRBJ2-3, with D tentatively TRBD2 (5 bases). The CDR3 has 14 residues. Trimming took 0 bases from V and 0 from J, leaving 5 bases between them. Germline V CDR1 and CDR2: SGHRS, YFSETQ. The CDR3 coding sequence is TGCGCCAGCAGCTTGGAGCGGAGCACAGATACGCAGTATTTT. Residues: CASSLERSTDTQYF.

The chain couples TRBV2 to TRBJ1-4; D remains ambiguous. The germline V gene has CDR1 SNHLY and CDR2 FYNNEI. Between the trimmed V and J ends, which lost 7 bases and 8 bases, there was a span of 14 bases. The CDR3 has 13 residues. The CDR3 sequence: CASNPGRFEKLFF. The DNA of the CDR3 is TGTGCCAGCAACCCGGGAAGGTTCGAAAAACTGTTTTTT.

The V and J genes are TRBV19 and TRBJ1-2, with D perhaps TRBD1 (6 bases). The CDR3 runs 17 residues. CDR1 and CDR2 from the germline V gene are LNHDA and SQIVND (reference sequence). V was cut by 7 bases and J by 0 bases, with 21 bases left in between. The CDR3 loop is CASTLTGQYGANYGYTF. The DNA for the CDR3 is TGTGCCAGTACCTTGACTGGACAGTACGGAGCTAACTATGGCTACACCTTC.

The V call is TRBV5-1, the J call TRBJ1-1, with a tentative D call TRBD1 (6 bases). V was cut by 10 bases and J by 0 bases, with 22 bases left in between. Germline-derived CDR1 and CDR2 are SGHRS and YFSETQ. The CDR3 contains 16 residues. The CDR3 coding sequence is TGCGCCTCGCGGGTCGGGACATCGGGTATGAACACTGAAGCTTTCTTT. Its translation: CASRVGTSGMNTEAFF. Using reference TRBV5-1 and TRBJ1-1 for the parts outside the CDR3, the full variable domain is KAGVTQTPRYLIKTRGQQVTLSCSPISGHRSVSWYQQTPGQGLQFLFEYFSETQRNKGNFPGRFSGRQFSNSRSEMNVSTLELGDSALYLCASRVGTSGMNTEAFFGQGTRLTVV.

In this sample, this clone turned up a few times. This chain connects TRBV2 to TRBJ1-2; 7 nucleotides line up with TRBD1. This CDR3 spans 14 amino acids. Germline CDR1 and CDR2: SNHLY and FYNNEI. The V segment lost 5 bases and the J segment 6 bases; nucleotides outside the gene matches: 9. The CDR3 loop is CASSNRGGLDGYTF. CDR3 nucleotide sequence: TGTGCCAGCAGTAACAGGGGAGGTTTGGATGGCTACACCTTC.

This chain connects TRBV19 to TRBJ1-4; 7 positions agree with TRBD1. The V gene's germline CDR1 is LNHDA and CDR2 SQIVND (reference sequence). CDR3 length equals 14 residues. J gave up 6 bases and V 3 bases, and 4 bases lay outside the gene matches. CDR3 in amino acids: CASSIGTAYEKLFF. The CDR3 DNA reads as TGTGCCAGTAGTATCGGGACAGCCTATGAAAAACTGTTTTTT.

In its sample, this clone was seen once. The chain carries TRBV19 and TRBJ1-6, with D perhaps matching TRBD1 (5 bases). Germline values: CDR1 LNHDA, CDR2 SQIVND (reference sequence). V lost 4 bases to trimming and J lost 14 bases, with 15 bases between them. The CDR3 contains 13 residues. As DNA, the CDR3 is TGTGCCAGTAGTAGCGGACAACTCGGCGCCCTCCACTTT. Its translation: CASSSGQLGALHF.

The rearrangement links TRBV13 to TRBJ1-1; 9 bases align to TRBD1. The CDR3 length is 13 residues. V trimming: 3 bases; J trimming: 6 bases; junction bases outside the gene matches: 2. Germline values: CDR1 PRHDT, CDR2 FYEKMQ (reference sequence). The CDR3 reads CASSLRTGAEAFF. DNA for the CDR3: TGTGCCAGCAGCTTGAGGACAGGGGCTGAAGCTTTCTTT.

The gene calls are TRBV2 and TRBJ1-6; tentative D call: TRBD1 (6 bases). Germline values: CDR1 SNHLY, CDR2 FYNNEI. The CDR3 spans 18 residues. With 3 bases removed from V and 7 bases from J, the gap between germline ends came to 22 bases. CDR3 sequence reads: CASSDAYGTLGTNSPLHF. The CDR3 DNA sequence: TGTGCCAGCAGTGACGCCTACGGGACATTAGGGACGAATTCACCCCTCCACTTT.

V gene TRBV5-8 combines with J gene TRBJ2-7; D is unresolved. CDR3 length equals 12 residues. The V end lost 3 bases, the J end lost 3 bases, and 7 bases lay between the germline ends. CDR1 is SGHTS and CDR2 is YDEGEE in the germline V gene. Here the CDR3 DNA reads TGTGCCAGCAGCTCCCCTAGCTACGAGCAGTACTTC. This gives the protein CASSSPSYEQYF.

This clone was found once. This rearrangement joins TRBV9 to TRBJ2-3, with 7 bases aligning to TRBD2. J lost 1 base, V lost 2 bases, and 1 base had no gene match. The CDR3 runs 14 residues. In germline, CDR1 is SGDLS, CDR2 YYNGEE. CDR3 coding DNA: TGTGCCAGCAGCGTTCTAGCGGGCACAGATACGCAGTATTTT. Translating gives CASSVLAGTDTQYF. Using reference TRBV9 and TRBJ2-3 for the parts outside the CDR3, the full variable domain is DSGVTQTPKHLITATGQRVTLRCSPRSGDLSVYWYQQSLDQGLQFLIQYYNGEERAKGNILERFSAQQFPDLHSELNLSSLELGDSALYFCASSVLAGTDTQYFGPGTRLTVL.